These T cell receptor beta chains were read from a single sample in a study of cytotoxic CD8 clonotypes in ibrutinib-treated CLL. The protocol was immunoSEQ multiplex PCR, while the TCRdb copy is restricted to in-frame clones and leaves out a portion. The sample shows around 70,000 clones, roughly two thirds of them seen only once. Sequenced material: PBMCs, taken after 12 months of ibrutinib treatment. These receptors came from a human donor with chronic lymphocytic leukemia. Both conserved end residues are trimmed from each CDR3.

J | V | CDR3
TRBJ1-2 | TRBV4-3 | ASSQARANYGYT
TRBJ1-4 | TRBV23-1 | ASSHEANEKLF
TRBJ1-2 | TRBV5-1 | ASSLDRDRYGYT
TRBJ1-1 | TRBV20-1 | SARARDTF
TRBJ2-7 | TRBV6-1 | ASQDAFRYEQY
TRBJ1-6 | TRBV11-2 | ASSLWDRDSPLH
TRBJ1-6 | TRBV18 | ASSPRDPFESSYNSPLH
TRBJ1-5 | TRBV5-1 | ASSLGGQGNQPQH
TRBJ1-1 | TRBV6-6 | ASTGAPRDTEAF
TRBJ2-5 | TRBV7-9 | ASSIRTGETQY
TRBJ1-1 | TRBV4-1 | ASSQEGVVTEAF
TRBJ2-5 | TRBV6-6 | ASRSGTQY
TRBJ1-5 | TRBV6-5 | ASSLGTGDGNQPQH
TRBJ1-2 | TRBV15 | ATSRAPGGSDGYT
TRBJ1-1 | TRBV30 | AWSSSISGQLGAPGTEAF
TRBJ2-2 | TRBV5-1 | ASSQPTSGGTGELF
TRBJ1-4 | TRBV5-1 | ASSAGGGDEKLF
TRBJ1-4 | TRBV27 | ASSAQRTGTEKLF
TRBJ2-5 | TRBV7-3 | ASSPSRGGIGETQY
TRBJ2-6 | TRBV4-1 | ASSQGHRGRRSGANVLT
TRBJ2-7 | TRBV7-6 | ASSLDRGVREQY
TRBJ1-2 | TRBV5-1 | ASSWDGGHYGYT
TRBJ2-3 | TRBV7-3 | ASSPGPGHHFLGDTQY
TRBJ2-3 | TRBV9 | ASSVEGLAGGTQY
TRBJ2-3 | TRBV19 | ASSIRGLAGMGDTQY
TRBJ1-2 | TRBV7-2 | ASSLSQGVGYT
TRBJ1-5 | TRBV6-5 | ASSYSGRINQPQH
TRBJ2-7 | TRBV13 | ASSLGYEQY
TRBJ1-5 | TRBV7-8 | ASSPGHSNQPQH
TRBJ2-3 | TRBV4-3 | ASSQVPRSDTQY
TRBJ2-7 | TRBV7-9 | ASSFGDRVHEQY
TRBJ2-2 | TRBV7-2 | ASSLPSGLYGELF
TRBJ1-1 | TRBV19 | ASRRAQRFAEAF
TRBJ1-2 | TRBV5-4 | ASSLLGKGINYGYT
TRBJ1-2 | TRBV19 | ASSIIHTGVNYGYT
TRBJ1-2 | TRBV5-1 | ASSGGTARGLHGYT
TRBJ1-1 | TRBV27 | ASSHRTGAGAEAF
TRBJ2-7 | TRBV5-4 | ASSLKTVSSYEQY
TRBJ2-5 | TRBV7-8 | ASSSVGAGEY
TRBJ1-2 | TRBV6-1 | ASSDSLDYGYT
TRBJ2-1 | TRBV2 | ASRYYNEQF
TRBJ1-1 | TRBV2 | ASSPGTGMAEAF
TRBJ2-1 | TRBV5-5 | ASTPGTGFNEQF
TRBJ1-5 | TRBV30 | AWAEGSSLNQPQH
TRBJ1-4 | TRBV2 | ASETGGRGNEKLF
TRBJ2-7 | TRBV6-5 | ASRPRGTSSYEQY
TRBJ2-3 | TRBV18 | ASSPLTLAGGPTDTQY
TRBJ1-2 | TRBV5-1 | ASSLADRDGYT
TRBJ2-7 | TRBV2 | ASKRDGGEQY
TRBJ2-5 | TRBV5-1 | ASSPRDTQETQY
TRBJ2-7 | TRBV11-2 | ASSLGRDYRYEQY
TRBJ1-1 | TRBV6-5 | ASSYSENTEAF
TRBJ2-1 | TRBV11-3 | ASSLSRARGGRGVNEQF
TRBJ2-7 | TRBV7-2 | ASSPDRGVRYEQY